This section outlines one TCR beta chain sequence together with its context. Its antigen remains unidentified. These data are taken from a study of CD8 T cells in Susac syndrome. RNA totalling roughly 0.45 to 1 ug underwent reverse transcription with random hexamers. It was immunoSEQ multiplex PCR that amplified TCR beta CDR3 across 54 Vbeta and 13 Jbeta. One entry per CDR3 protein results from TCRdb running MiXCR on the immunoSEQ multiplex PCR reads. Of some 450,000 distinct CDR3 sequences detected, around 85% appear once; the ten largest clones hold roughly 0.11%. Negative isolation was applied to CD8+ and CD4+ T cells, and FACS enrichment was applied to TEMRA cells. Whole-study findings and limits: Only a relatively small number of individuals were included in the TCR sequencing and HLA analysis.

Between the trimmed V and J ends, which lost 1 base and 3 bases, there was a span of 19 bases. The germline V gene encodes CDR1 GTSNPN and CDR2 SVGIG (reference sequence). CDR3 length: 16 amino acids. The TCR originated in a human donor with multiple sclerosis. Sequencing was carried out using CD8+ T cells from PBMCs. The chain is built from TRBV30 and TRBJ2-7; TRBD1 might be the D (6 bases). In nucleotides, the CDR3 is TGTGCCTGGAGTGGGAACGACTTGGGGGCCTTCTACGAGCAGTACTTC. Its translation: CAWSGNDLGAFYEQYF.